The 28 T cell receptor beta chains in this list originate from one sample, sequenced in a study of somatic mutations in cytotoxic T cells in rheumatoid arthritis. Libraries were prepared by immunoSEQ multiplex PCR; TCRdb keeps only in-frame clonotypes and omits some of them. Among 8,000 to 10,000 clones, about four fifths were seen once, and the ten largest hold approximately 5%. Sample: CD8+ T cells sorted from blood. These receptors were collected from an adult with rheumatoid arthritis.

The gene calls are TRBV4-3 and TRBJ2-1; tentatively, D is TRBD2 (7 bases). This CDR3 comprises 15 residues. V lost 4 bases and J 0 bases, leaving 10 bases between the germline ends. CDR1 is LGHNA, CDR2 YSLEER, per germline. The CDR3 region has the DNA TGCGCCAGCAGCCTAGGGGGGGACTCCTACAATGAGCAGTTCTTC. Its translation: CASSLGGDSYNEQFF.

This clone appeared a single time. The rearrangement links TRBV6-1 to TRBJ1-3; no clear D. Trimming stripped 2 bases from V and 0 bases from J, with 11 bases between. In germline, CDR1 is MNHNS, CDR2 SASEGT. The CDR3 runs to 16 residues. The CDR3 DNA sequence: TGTGCCAGCAGTGAATTAATAGACATCTCTGGAAACACCATATATTTT. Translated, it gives CASSELIDISGNTIYF.

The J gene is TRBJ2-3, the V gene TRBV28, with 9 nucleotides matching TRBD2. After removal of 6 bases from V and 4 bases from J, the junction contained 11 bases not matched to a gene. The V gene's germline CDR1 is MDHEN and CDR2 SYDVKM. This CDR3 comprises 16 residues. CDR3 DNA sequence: TGTGCCAGCAGCGCCTTGAGCGGGGGGCCTGCAGATACGCAGTATTTT. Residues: CASSALSGGPADTQYF.

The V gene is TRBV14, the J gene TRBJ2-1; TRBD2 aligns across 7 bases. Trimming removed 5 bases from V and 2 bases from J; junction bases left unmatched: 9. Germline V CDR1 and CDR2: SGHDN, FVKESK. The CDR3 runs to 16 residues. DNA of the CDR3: TGTGCCAGCAGCTTAGGTAGCGGGCCTCCCTACAATGAGCAGTTCTTC. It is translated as CASSLGSGPPYNEQFF. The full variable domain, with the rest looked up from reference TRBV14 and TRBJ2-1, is EAGVTQFPSHSVIEKGQTVTLRCDPISGHDNLYWYRRVMGKEIKFLLHFVKESKQDESGMPNNRFLAERTGGTYSTLKVQPAELEDSGVYFCASSLGSGPPYNEQFFGPGTRLTVL.

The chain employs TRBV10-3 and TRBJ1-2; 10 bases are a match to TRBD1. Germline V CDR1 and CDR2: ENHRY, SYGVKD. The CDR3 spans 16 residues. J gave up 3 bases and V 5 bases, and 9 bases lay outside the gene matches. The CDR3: CAISTTGTGVHYGYTF. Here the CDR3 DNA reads TGTGCCATCAGTACCACCGGGACAGGGGTTCACTATGGCTACACCTTC.

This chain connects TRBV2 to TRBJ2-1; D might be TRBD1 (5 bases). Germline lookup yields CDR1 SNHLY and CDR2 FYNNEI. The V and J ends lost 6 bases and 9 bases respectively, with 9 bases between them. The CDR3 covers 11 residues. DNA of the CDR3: TGTGCCAGCAGCCCAGGGTTTGAGCAGTTCTTC. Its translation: CASSPGFEQFF. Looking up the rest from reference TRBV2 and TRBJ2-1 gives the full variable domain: EPEVTQTPSHQVTQMGQEVILRCVPISNHLYFYWYRQILGQKVEFLVSFYNNEISEKSEIFDDQFSVERPDGSNFTLKIRSTKLEDSAMYFCASSPGFEQFFGPGTRLTVL.

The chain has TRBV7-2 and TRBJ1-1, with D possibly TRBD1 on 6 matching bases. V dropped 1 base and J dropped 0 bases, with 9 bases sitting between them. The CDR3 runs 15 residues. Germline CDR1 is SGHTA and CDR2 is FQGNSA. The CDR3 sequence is CASSLVGGVNTEAFF. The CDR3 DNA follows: TGTGCCAGCAGCTTAGTAGGGGGAGTGAACACTGAAGCTTTCTTT.

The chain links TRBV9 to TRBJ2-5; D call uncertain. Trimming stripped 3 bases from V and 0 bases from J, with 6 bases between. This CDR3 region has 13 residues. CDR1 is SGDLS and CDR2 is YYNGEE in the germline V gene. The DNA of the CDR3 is TGTGCCAGCAGCGATGGATACCAAGAGACCCAGTACTTC. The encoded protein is CASSDGYQETQYF.

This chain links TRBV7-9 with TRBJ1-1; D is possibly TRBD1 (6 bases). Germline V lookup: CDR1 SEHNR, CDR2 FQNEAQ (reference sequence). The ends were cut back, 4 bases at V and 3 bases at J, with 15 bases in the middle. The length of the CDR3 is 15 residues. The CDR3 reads CASSSVSGHYTEAFF. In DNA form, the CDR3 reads TGTGCCAGCAGCTCGGTTTCGGGACACTACACTGAAGCTTTCTTT.

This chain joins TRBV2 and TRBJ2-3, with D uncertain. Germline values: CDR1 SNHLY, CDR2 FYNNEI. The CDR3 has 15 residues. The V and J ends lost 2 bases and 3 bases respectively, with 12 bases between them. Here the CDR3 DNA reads TGTGCCAGCAGTGAATGGGTAAAGGAAACAGATACGCAGTATTTT. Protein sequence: CASSEWVKETDTQYF.

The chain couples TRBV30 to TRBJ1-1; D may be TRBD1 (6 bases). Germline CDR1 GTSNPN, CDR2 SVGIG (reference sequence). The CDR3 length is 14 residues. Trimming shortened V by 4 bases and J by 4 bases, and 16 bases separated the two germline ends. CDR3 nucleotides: TGTGCCTGGACAATACAGGGTCTGGGCACTGAAGCTTTCTTT. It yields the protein CAWTIQGLGTEAFF. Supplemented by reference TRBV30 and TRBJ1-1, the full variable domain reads SQTIHQWPATLVQPVGSPLSLECTVEGTSNPNLYWYRQAAGRGLQLLFYSVGIGQISSEVPQNLSASRPQDRQFILSSKKLLLSDSGFYLCAWTIQGLGTEAFFGQGTRLTVV.

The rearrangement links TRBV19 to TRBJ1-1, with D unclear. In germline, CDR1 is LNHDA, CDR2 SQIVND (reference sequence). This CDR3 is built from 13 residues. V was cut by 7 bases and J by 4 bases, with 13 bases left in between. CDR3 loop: CASTGGWATEAFF. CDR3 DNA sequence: TGTGCCAGTACCGGAGGATGGGCCACTGAAGCTTTCTTT.

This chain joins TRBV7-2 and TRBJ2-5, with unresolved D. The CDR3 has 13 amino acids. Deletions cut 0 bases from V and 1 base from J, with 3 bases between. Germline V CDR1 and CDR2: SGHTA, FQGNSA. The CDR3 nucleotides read TGTGCCAGCAGCTTAGCAGCCCAAGAGACCCAGTACTTC. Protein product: CASSLAAQETQYF.

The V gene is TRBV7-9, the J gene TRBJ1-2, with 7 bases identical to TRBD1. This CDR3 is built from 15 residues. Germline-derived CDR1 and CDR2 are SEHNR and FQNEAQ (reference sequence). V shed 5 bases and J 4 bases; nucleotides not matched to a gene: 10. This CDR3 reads CASSGLDRVFYGYTF. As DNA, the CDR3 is TGTGCCAGCAGCGGACTAGACAGGGTTTTCTATGGCTACACCTTC.

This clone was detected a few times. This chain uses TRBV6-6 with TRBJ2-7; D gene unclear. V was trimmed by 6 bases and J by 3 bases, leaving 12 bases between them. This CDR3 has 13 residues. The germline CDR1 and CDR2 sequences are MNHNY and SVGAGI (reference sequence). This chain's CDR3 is CASSPRSNYEQYF. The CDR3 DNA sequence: TGTGCCAGCAGCCCCCGGAGCAACTACGAGCAGTACTTC.

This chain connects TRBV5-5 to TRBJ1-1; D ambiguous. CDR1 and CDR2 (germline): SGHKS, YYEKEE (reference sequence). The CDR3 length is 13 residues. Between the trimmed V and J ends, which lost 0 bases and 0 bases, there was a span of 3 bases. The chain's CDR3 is CASSLGMNTEAFF. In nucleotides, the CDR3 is TGTGCCAGCAGCTTGGGTATGAACACTGAAGCTTTCTTT.

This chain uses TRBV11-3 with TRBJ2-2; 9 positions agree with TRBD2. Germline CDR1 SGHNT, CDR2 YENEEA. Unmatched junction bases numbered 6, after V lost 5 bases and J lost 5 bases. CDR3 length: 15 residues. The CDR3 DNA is TGTGCCAGCAGCGACCCGGGACTAGCTACCGGGGAGCTGTTTTTT. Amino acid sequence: CASSDPGLATGELFF.

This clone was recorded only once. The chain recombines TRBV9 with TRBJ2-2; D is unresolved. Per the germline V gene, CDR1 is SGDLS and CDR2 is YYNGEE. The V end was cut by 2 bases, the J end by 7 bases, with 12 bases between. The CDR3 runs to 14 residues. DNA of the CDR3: TGTGCCAGCAGCGTTTTTTTAGTCGGCGGGGAGCTGTTTTTT. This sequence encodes CASSVFLVGGELFF. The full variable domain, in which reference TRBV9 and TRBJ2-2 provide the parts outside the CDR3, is DSGVTQTPKHLITATGQRVTLRCSPRSGDLSVYWYQQSLDQGLQFLIQYYNGEERAKGNILERFSAQQFPDLHSELNLSSLELGDSALYFCASSVFLVGGELFFGEGSRLTVL.

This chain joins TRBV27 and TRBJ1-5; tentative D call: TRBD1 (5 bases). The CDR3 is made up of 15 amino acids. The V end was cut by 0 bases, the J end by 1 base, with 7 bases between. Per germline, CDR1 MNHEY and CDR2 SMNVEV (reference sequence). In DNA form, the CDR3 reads TGTGCCAGCAGTTTATCCCACAGGAGCAATCAGCCCCAGCATTTT. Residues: CASSLSHRSNQPQHF.

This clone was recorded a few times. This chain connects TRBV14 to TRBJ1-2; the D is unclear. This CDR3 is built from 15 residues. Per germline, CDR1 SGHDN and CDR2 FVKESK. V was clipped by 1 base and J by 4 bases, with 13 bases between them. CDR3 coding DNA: TGTGCCAGCAGCCAAGGGTATGGATTGGGCTATGGCTACACCTTC. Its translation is CASSQGYGLGYGYTF.

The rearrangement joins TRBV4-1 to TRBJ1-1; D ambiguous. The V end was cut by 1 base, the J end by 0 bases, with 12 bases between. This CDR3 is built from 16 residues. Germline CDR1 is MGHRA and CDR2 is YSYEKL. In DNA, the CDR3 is TGCGCCAGCAGCCAAGTCCTGGGTCCCGTGAACACTGAAGCTTTCTTT. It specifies CASSQVLGPVNTEAFF.

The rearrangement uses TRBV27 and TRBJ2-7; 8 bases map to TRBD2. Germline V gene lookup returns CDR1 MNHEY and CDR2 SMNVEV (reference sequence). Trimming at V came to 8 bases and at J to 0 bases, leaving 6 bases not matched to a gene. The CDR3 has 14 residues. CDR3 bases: TGTGCCAGCGGCATGAGCGGGAGCTCCTACGAGCAGTACTTC. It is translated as CASGMSGSSYEQYF.

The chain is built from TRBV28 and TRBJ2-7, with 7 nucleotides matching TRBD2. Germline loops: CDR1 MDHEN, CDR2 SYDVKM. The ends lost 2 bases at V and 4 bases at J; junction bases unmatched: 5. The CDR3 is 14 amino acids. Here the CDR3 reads CASSLVFSGYEQYF. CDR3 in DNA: TGTGCCAGCAGTTTAGTTTTTAGCGGGTACGAGCAGTACTTC. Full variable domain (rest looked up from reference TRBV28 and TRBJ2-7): DVKVTQSSRYLVKRTGEKVFLECVQDMDHENMFWYRQDPGLGLRLIYFSYDVKMKEKGDIPEGYSVSREKKERFSLILESASTNQTSMYLCASSLVFSGYEQYFGPGTRLTVT.

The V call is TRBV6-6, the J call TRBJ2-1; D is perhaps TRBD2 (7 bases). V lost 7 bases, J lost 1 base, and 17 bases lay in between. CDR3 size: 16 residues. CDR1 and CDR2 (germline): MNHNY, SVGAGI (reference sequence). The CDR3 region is CASTKKGGRSYNEQFF. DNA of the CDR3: TGTGCCAGCACCAAGAAGGGGGGGCGGTCCTACAATGAGCAGTTCTTC.

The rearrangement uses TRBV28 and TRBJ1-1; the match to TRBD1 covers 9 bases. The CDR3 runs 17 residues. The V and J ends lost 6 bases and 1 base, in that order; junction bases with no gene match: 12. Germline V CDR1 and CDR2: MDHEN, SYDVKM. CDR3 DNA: TGTGCCAGCAGCCTAGGGATACAGGGGGCATGGAACACTGAAGCTTTCTTT. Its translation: CASSLGIQGAWNTEAFF. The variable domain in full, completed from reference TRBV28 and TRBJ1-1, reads DVKVTQSSRYLVKRTGEKVFLECVQDMDHENMFWYRQDPGLGLRLIYFSYDVKMKEKGDIPEGYSVSREKKERFSLILESASTNQTSMYLCASSLGIQGAWNTEAFFGQGTRLTVV.

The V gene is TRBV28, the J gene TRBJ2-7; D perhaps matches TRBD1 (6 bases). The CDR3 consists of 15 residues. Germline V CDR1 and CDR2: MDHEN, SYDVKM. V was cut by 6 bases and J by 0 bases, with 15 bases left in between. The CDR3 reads CASSRDGGTSYEQYF. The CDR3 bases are TGTGCCAGCAGCCGGGATGGGGGCACCTCCTACGAGCAGTACTTC.

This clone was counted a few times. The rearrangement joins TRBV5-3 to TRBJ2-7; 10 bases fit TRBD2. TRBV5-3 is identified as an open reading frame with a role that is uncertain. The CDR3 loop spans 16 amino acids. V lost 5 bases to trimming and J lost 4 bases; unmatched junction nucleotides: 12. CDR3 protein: CARSLSLAGVSYEQYF. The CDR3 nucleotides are TGTGCCAGAAGTCTAAGCCTAGCGGGAGTTTCTTACGAGCAGTACTTC.

In DNA form, the CDR3 reads TGTGCCAGCAGTTCACCGACCCGAGGGTTTTCGAACTATGGCTACACCTTC. It is translated as CASSSPTRGFSNYGYTF. V is TRBV28 and J is TRBJ1-2; D not certain. V lost 4 bases, J lost 2 bases, and 20 bases lay in between. CDR3 length: 17 residues. CDR1 MDHEN and CDR2 SYDVKM come from the germline V gene.